Below are 24 T cell receptor beta chains sequenced from a single sample in a study of blood T cells in healthy people across ages. Using a J-beta primer mix together with a sample-barcoded 5' primer, a second PCR was run for about 7 to 12 cycles. TCRdb analysed the 5' RACE reads with MiXCR anew, one entry per CDR3 protein. This table holds more than 1.4 million distinct CDR3 sequences, 40% to 50% found once. Sequences were obtained from blood. Receptors originate from a woman between 18 and 29 years old in good health.

The chain joins TRBV7-9 to TRBJ1-1; the match to TRBD1 covers 7 bases. The V gene's germline CDR1 is SEHNR and CDR2 FQNEAQ (reference sequence). V lost 6 bases and J lost 2; bases outside the gene matches: 9. The CDR3 extends over 15 amino acids. Here the CDR3 DNA reads TGTGCCAGCAGTCCTACAGGGGTCGTTAACACTGAAGCTTTCTTT. The encoded protein is CASSPTGVVNTEAFF.

The chain uses TRBV5-1 and TRBJ2-7; no firm D call. The CDR3 runs to 14 residues. V shed 4 bases and J shed 3 bases, with 14 bases lying between them. CDR1 and CDR2 (germline): SGHRS, YFSETQ. The CDR3 sequence: CASSRTGLDYEQYF. The CDR3 nucleotides are TGCGCCAGCAGCCGCACGGGCTTGGACTACGAGCAGTACTTC.

The chain employs TRBV20-1 and TRBJ2-7; no definite D call. The J call is uncertain, as TRBJ2-5 better fits the DNA end. Germline assignment: CDR1 DFQATT and CDR2 SNEGSKA (reference sequence). This CDR3 is 14 amino acids long. CDR3 loop: CSARGRNDQETQYF. CDR3 sequence (DNA): TGCAGTGCTAGAGGGAGAAACGACCAAGAGACCCAGTACTTC.

The chain is built from TRBV20-1 and TRBJ2-7, with 10 bases that match TRBD2. With 3 bases clipped from V and 7 bases from J, the junction kept 18 bases outside the gene matches. Germline assignment: CDR1 DFQATT and CDR2 SNEGSKA (reference sequence). The CDR3 is 17 amino acids. The DNA of the CDR3 is TGCAGTGCTAGTAACGCGATGGGGGCTAGCGGGAGTAAAGAGCAGTACTTC. Protein: CSASNAMGASGSKEQYF.

This rearrangement joins TRBV2 to TRBJ1-1; the D gene is possibly TRBD1 (6 bases). The CDR3 runs to 15 residues. Trimming pared 7 bases from V and 4 bases from J, leaving 19 bases between. CDR1 SNHLY and CDR2 FYNNEI come from the germline V gene. CDR3 DNA: TGTGCCAGCACCGGGGGGCAGGGAAGGTCCACTGAAGCTTTCTTT. This codes for CASTGGQGRSTEAFF.

This clonotype was seen more than once but under ten times. V gene TRBV7-9 combines with J gene TRBJ2-3, with a weak D call TRBD1 (7 bases). The CDR3 runs to 14 residues. The germline gives CDR1 SEHNR, CDR2 FQNEAQ (reference sequence). Trimming left V 6 bases short and J 4 bases short, with 14 bases between. CDR3 in amino acids: CASSTGDRADTQYF. CDR3 DNA sequence: TGTGCCAGCAGTACGGGGGACAGAGCAGATACGCAGTATTTT.

On this clonotype itself: Just one base apart from a much larger clone, this may be a read error. V and J are TRBV10-3 and TRBJ2-5; 8 positions agree with TRBD2. The J call may be mistaken, given a closer DNA end match to TRBJ2-7. This CDR3 has 14 residues. Germline V gene lookup returns CDR1 ENHRY and CDR2 SYGVKD. The CDR3 nucleotides are TGTGCCATCAGTGGTCAGACTAGCGAGAACGAGCAGTACTTC. Translation: CAISGQTSENEQYF.

This clonotype turned up a few times. The gene calls are TRBV10-3 and TRBJ1-4; 9 positions agree with TRBD1. Germline CDR1 reads ENHRY; CDR2 reads SYGVKD. This CDR3 has 14 amino acids. The junction had 4 bases not matched to a gene; V was cut back by 6 bases and J by 5 bases. CDR3 coding DNA: TGTGCCATCAGGGGTACAGGGGGCAATGAAAAACTGTTTTTT. This gives the protein CAIRGTGGNEKLFF.

The chain is built from TRBV4-2 and TRBJ2-5, with 12 nucleotides matching TRBD2. CDR1 is LGHNA and CDR2 is YNFKEQ in the germline V gene. The ends lost 0 bases at V and 2 bases at J; junction bases unmatched: 1. CDR3 length: 16 residues. CDR3 amino acids: CASSQETSGSQETQYF. As DNA, the CDR3 is TGTGCCAGCAGCCAAGAGACTAGCGGGAGTCAAGAGACCCAGTACTTC.

The rearrangement uses TRBV18 and TRBJ1-2, with TRBD1 matching 8 bases. Germline lookup yields CDR1 KGHSH and CDR2 LQKENI. The CDR3 contains 14 residues. The V and J ends lost 4 bases and 8 bases, in that order; junction bases with no gene match: 9. CDR3 nucleotide sequence: TGTGCCAGCTCACGAGCCTCACAGGGGGAGGGCTACACCTTC. It translates to CASSRASQGEGYTF.

This chain joins TRBV11-2 and TRBJ2-7, with a tentative D call TRBD2 (6 bases). The CDR3 loop spans 16 amino acids. The V and J ends lost 0 bases and 2 bases respectively, with 14 bases between them. Germline loops: CDR1 SGHAT, CDR2 FQNNGV. The DNA of the CDR3 is TGTGCCAGCAGCTTAGATTGGGGGACTGATACCTACGAGCAGTACTTC. Translating gives CASSLDWGTDTYEQYF.

V is TRBV29-1 and J is TRBJ1-5; D gene unclear. The CDR3 covers 13 residues. Trimming took 5 bases from V and 2 from J, leaving 10 bases between them. Per germline, CDR1 SQVTM and CDR2 ANQGSEA. CDR3 region: CSVLAGGNQPQHF. The CDR3 bases are TGCAGCGTTCTAGCCGGGGGCAATCAGCCCCAGCATTTT.

Note on this clonotype: Possible read error: a much larger clone is one base away. This chain uses TRBV10-3 with TRBJ2-7; a possible D gene is TRBD1 (6 bases). CDR1 is ENHRY and CDR2 is SYGVKD in the germline V gene. This CDR3 has 14 amino acids. Trimming stripped 6 bases from V and 2 bases from J, with 14 bases between. The DNA of the CDR3 is TGTGCCATCAGAGATATACAGGGAACCTACGAGCAGTACTTC. Protein sequence: CAIRDIQGTYEQYF.

The J gene is TRBJ2-3, the V gene TRBV20-1; TRBD1 aligns across 10 bases. The germline gives CDR1 DFQATT, CDR2 SNEGSKA (reference sequence). The ends lost 5 bases at V and 5 bases at J; junction bases unmatched: 10. The CDR3 spans 15 residues. The CDR3 bases are TGCAGTGCTGGACCGGGACAGGGGAGGGTAGATACGCAGTATTTT. Translating it yields CSAGPGQGRVDTQYF.

This clonotype was detected a few times. The chain joins TRBV6-1 to TRBJ2-4, with TRBD2 as a possible D gene (6 bases). V was trimmed by 7 bases and J by 0 bases, leaving 22 bases between them. CDR1 and CDR2 from the germline V gene are MNHNS and SASEGT. The CDR3 is 18 amino acids. Written as DNA, the CDR3 is TGTGCCAGCACGGGTCCGACAGCTCGACTAGAAGCCAAAAACATTCAGTACTTC. It is translated as CASTGPTARLEAKNIQYF.

J is TRBJ1-2 and V is TRBV6-5; D remains unclear. Per the germline V gene, CDR1 is MNHEY and CDR2 is SVGAGI. The CDR3 is made up of 12 amino acids. Trimming left V 10 bases short and J 2 bases short, with 11 bases between. The chain's CDR3 is CATTFGNYGYTF. The CDR3 nucleotides are TGTGCCACCACTTTTGGAAACTATGGCTACACCTTC.

CDR3 coding DNA: TGTGCCAGCAGCTCGGGACACGGTTACAATGAGCAGTTCTTC. Protein sequence: CASSSGHGYNEQFF. This sequence joins TRBV11-3 and TRBJ2-1; perhaps TRBD1 as D (6 bases). The CDR3 totals 14 residues. With 4 bases removed from V and 4 bases from J, the gap between germline ends came to 11 bases. CDR1 and CDR2 from the germline V gene are SGHNT and YENEEA.

The chain links TRBV28 to TRBJ2-4; 9 bases are shared with TRBD1. The end of the DNA fits TRBJ2-7 better, so the J call may be wrong. Germline assignment: CDR1 MDHEN and CDR2 SYDVKM. The CDR3 consists of 19 residues. CDR3 sequence: CASSSPPGQGLKSSYEQYF. Here the CDR3 DNA reads TGTGCCAGCAGTTCTCCACCGGGACAGGGCCTCAAATCCTCCTACGAGCAGTACTTC.

In regard to this clonotype: One end of the junction does not line up with germline, which may come from a read error. This chain connects TRBV20-1 to TRBJ2-3, with 9 bases lining up with TRBD2. The CDR3 runs 13 residues. Germline loops: CDR1 DFQATT, CDR2 SNEGSKA (reference sequence). The CDR3 DNA follows: TGCAGTCCTAGGACTAGCGATGCAGATACGCAGTATTTT. This encodes CSPRTSDADTQYF.

Turning to this clonotype: The germline gene is not matched at one end of the junction; a read error may be the cause. The gene calls are TRBV3-1 and TRBJ2-1, with 11 nucleotides matching TRBD2. CDR1 is LGHDT, CDR2 YNNKEL, per germline (reference sequence). The CDR3 is 18 amino acids. The CDR3 sequence: CASGQLLGASGRLNEQFF. As DNA, the CDR3 is TGTGCCAGCGGCCAACTCTTGGGGGCTAGCGGGAGGCTCAATGAGCAGTTCTTC.

The gene calls are TRBV28 and TRBJ2-7, with D perhaps TRBD2 (5 bases). The CDR3 is made up of 16 amino acids. CDR1 and CDR2 (germline): MDHEN, SYDVKM. The ends were cut back, 9 bases at V and 2 bases at J, with 23 bases in the middle. The CDR3 here is CASRSLTASGAYEQYF. The CDR3 DNA reads as TGTGCCAGTCGGAGCCTCACAGCTTCCGGGGCCTACGAGCAGTACTTC. Full variable domain (remainder filled in from reference TRBV28 and TRBJ2-7): DVKVTQSSRYLVKRTGEKVFLECVQDMDHENMFWYRQDPGLGLRLIYFSYDVKMKEKGDIPEGYSVSREKKERFSLILESASTNQTSMYLCASRSLTASGAYEQYFGPGTRLTVT.

This chain joins TRBV4-1 and TRBJ2-7; the match to TRBD1 covers 11 bases. Germline trimming cut 2 bases from V and 6 bases from J; bases unmatched to any gene: 6. The CDR3 spans 15 residues. The germline V gene encodes CDR1 MGHRA and CDR2 YSYEKL. The CDR3 DNA reads as TGCGCCAGCAGCCAATGGACCGGGACAGGGGGCGAGCAGTACTTC. Amino acid sequence: CASSQWTGTGGEQYF.

The chain joins TRBV7-8 to TRBJ1-3; perhaps TRBD1 as D (5 bases). The CDR3 consists of 16 residues. Germline V gene data show CDR1 as SGHVS and CDR2 as FQNEAQ. V lost 1 base, J lost 7 bases, and 17 bases lay in between. The CDR3 DNA is TGTGCCAGCAGCTTAGTCCCAGGGCCGCTCGGGAACACCATATATTTT. Residues: CASSLVPGPLGNTIYF.

The chain joins TRBV10-2 to TRBJ1-6; D is possibly TRBD1 (6 bases). CDR3 length equals 16 residues. The germline V gene has CDR1 WSHSY and CDR2 SAAADI. V was trimmed by 5 bases and J by 5 bases, leaving 16 bases between them. The DNA for the CDR3 is TGCGCCAGCAGTTCCCCAGGGGAGGGCAATAATTCACCCCTCCACTTT. This sequence encodes CASSSPGEGNNSPLHF.